Shown below are 18 T cell receptor beta chains from a single sample sequenced in a study of T cell responses to AZD1222 COVID-19 vaccine. Data came from immunoSEQ multiplex PCR; TCRdb stores just in-frame clones and leaves some out. Of 210,000 or so clones listed, 85% to 95% are singletons. The sample consisted of peripheral blood, taken on day 0 of MenACWY control vaccination. Every receptor here comes from an adult in good health.

This clone showed up just once. This chain links TRBV27 with TRBJ1-6, with D unresolved. This CDR3 spans 15 amino acids. The germline V gene has CDR1 MNHEY and CDR2 SMNVEV (reference sequence). Trimming stripped 3 bases from V and 3 bases from J, with 9 bases between. The CDR3 DNA follows: TGTGCCAGCAGTTTTTCCCCAGACTATAATTCACCCCTCCACTTT. Protein product: CASSFSPDYNSPLHF.

This chain uses TRBV7-6 with TRBJ2-5; TRBD1 might be the D (7 bases). Per germline, CDR1 SGHVS and CDR2 FNYEAQ. This CDR3 contains 15 residues. V was pared by 5 bases and J by 5 bases, with 18 bases between. This chain's CDR3 is CASSPGSSGGETQYF. The CDR3 DNA is TGTGCCAGCAGCCCCGGGAGCTCAGGGGGGGAGACCCAGTACTTC.

This chain joins TRBV9 and TRBJ1-6; a possible D gene is TRBD1 (5 bases). Germline V lookup: CDR1 SGDLS, CDR2 YYNGEE. The ends were cut back, 4 bases at V and 7 bases at J, with 15 bases in the middle. The CDR3 contains 15 residues. CDR3 residues: CASSPPGRLNSPLHF. The CDR3 DNA reads TGTGCCAGCAGCCCCCCGGGACGGCTAAATTCACCCCTCCACTTT.

The chain recombines TRBV3-1 (or the pseudogene TRBV3-2) with TRBJ2-3; no reliable D call. Germline V CDR1 and CDR2: LGHDT, YNNKEL (reference sequence). This CDR3 is 13 amino acids long. Trimming took 0 bases from V and 5 from J, leaving 6 bases between them. CDR3 DNA: TGTGCCAGCAGCCAAGATCTGCTAGATACGCAGTATTTT. Its translation is CASSQDLLDTQYF.

The rearrangement links TRBV2 to TRBJ1-5; tentative D call: TRBD1 (5 bases). Between the trimmed V and J ends, which lost 7 bases and 11 bases, there was a span of 21 bases. Germline V gives CDR1 SNHLY, CDR2 FYNNEI. The CDR3 spans 14 residues. The CDR3 bases are TGTGCCAGCACAATGGGGACGGACTTTGAAGCCCAGCATTTT. This sequence encodes CASTMGTDFEAQHF.

This chain joins TRBV6-4 and TRBJ2-3, with 8 nucleotides matching TRBD1. The trim removed 4 bases at V and 1 base at J, leaving 7 bases unmatched. The germline V gene encodes CDR1 MRHNA and CDR2 SNTAGT. CDR3 length: 16 amino acids. The DNA for the CDR3 is TGTGCCAGCAGTGCCCAGGGGGCGCTTCGCACAGATACGCAGTATTTT. Translating gives CASSAQGALRTDTQYF.

This clone appeared a few times. The rearrangement joins TRBV7-2 to TRBJ2-7; no clear D gene. The germline V gene encodes CDR1 SGHTA and CDR2 FQGNSA. The CDR3 is 14 residues long. The V end lost 5 bases, the J end lost 2 bases, and 13 bases lay between the germline ends. The CDR3 sequence is CASSVGVYPYEQYF. Written as DNA, the CDR3 is TGTGCCAGCAGCGTAGGCGTTTATCCCTACGAGCAGTACTTC.

A few counts support this clone. This rearrangement joins TRBV23-1 to TRBJ1-2; TRBD1 matches at 10 bases. TRBV23-1 is marked as an open reading frame, function uncertain. V was pared by 3 bases and J by 6 bases, with 7 bases of the junction left unmatched. This CDR3 contains 15 residues. The CDR3 coding sequence is TGCGCCAGCAGTCACATGTGGGGACAGGGGAATGGCTACACCTTC. It is translated as CASSHMWGQGNGYTF.

This clone was seen only once. V is TRBV27 and J is TRBJ2-5; tentative D call: TRBD2 (5 bases). This CDR3 is built from 15 residues. The V gene's germline CDR1 is MNHEY and CDR2 SMNVEV (reference sequence). With 3 bases removed from V and 4 bases from J, the gap between germline ends came to 15 bases. CDR3 nucleotide sequence: TGTGCCAGCAGTTTCGGAGGTAGTTGGGGAGAGACCCAGTACTTC. Translating it yields CASSFGGSWGETQYF.

This clone was counted a single time. J is TRBJ1-4 and V is TRBV24-1; 9 nucleotides match TRBD1. From germline, CDR1 is KGHDR and CDR2 SFDVKD. The CDR3 has 17 residues. V gave up 4 bases and J gave up 0 bases; unmatched junction bases: 5. CDR3 sequence (DNA): TGTGCCACCAGTGACAAAGGACAGGGGTCAACTAATGAAAAACTGTTTTTT. It is translated as CATSDKGQGSTNEKLFF.

This rearrangement joins TRBV3-1 (or the pseudogene TRBV3-2) to TRBJ1-2; D unclear. Trimming took off 3 bases at V and 2 bases at J, with 1 base between the two ends. Germline loops: CDR1 LGHDT, CDR2 YNNKEL (reference sequence). CDR3 length equals 11 residues. CDR3 sequence: CASSQNYGYTF. Written as DNA, the CDR3 is TGTGCCAGCAGCCAGAACTATGGCTACACCTTC.

This clone was counted once. The chain couples TRBV11-3 to TRBJ2-4, with TRBD1 as a possible D gene (6 bases). This CDR3 is 13 amino acids long. Germline CDR1 reads SGHNT; CDR2 reads YENEEA. Between the trimmed V and J ends, which lost 2 bases and 8 bases, there was a span of 10 bases. The CDR3 is CASSLKQGYIQYF. The CDR3 bases are TGTGCCAGCAGCTTAAAACAGGGTTACATTCAGTACTTC.

The chain links TRBV5-8 to TRBJ1-5; D is undetermined. CDR1 is SGHTS, CDR2 YDEGEE, per germline. The CDR3 sequence is 13 residues long. V was shortened by 4 bases and J by 5 bases, with 10 bases between the two germline ends. The CDR3 protein is CASSLGSYQPQHF. The CDR3 bases are TGTGCCAGCAGCCTCGGCAGCTATCAGCCCCAGCATTTT.

V usage is TRBV2 and J usage is TRBJ2-7; D call uncertain. CDR1 is SNHLY and CDR2 is FYNNEI in the germline V gene. Trimming removed 1 base from V and 4 bases from J, with 11 bases in between. This CDR3 spans 14 amino acids. CDR3 sequence reads: CASSEGTETYEQYF. Here the CDR3 DNA reads TGTGCCAGCAGTGAAGGGACCGAGACGTACGAGCAGTACTTC.

Comments on this clone: This CDR3 is also generated by other DNA sequences in the sample. The V call is TRBV20-1, the J call TRBJ1-1; the D is unclear. V gave up 6 bases and J gave up 0 bases, with 5 bases separating them. The CDR3 consists of 11 residues. In germline, CDR1 is DFQATT, CDR2 SNEGSKA (reference sequence). CDR3 in amino acids: CSARLNTEAFF. CDR3 in DNA: TGCAGTGCGCGCCTGAACACTGAAGCTTTCTTT.

The chain recombines TRBV7-9 with TRBJ2-1; TRBD2 agrees at 7 bases. Losses at the gene ends were 3 bases for V and 8 bases for J; bases not matched to a gene: 10. CDR1 is SEHNR and CDR2 is FQNEAQ in the germline V gene (reference sequence). The CDR3 is 15 amino acids. This CDR3 is CASSFRGGTRDEQFF. The CDR3 DNA is TGTGCCAGCAGCTTCCGCGGGGGAACCAGGGATGAGCAGTTCTTC. The full variable domain, its missing parts supplied by reference TRBV7-9 and TRBJ2-1, is DTGVSQNPRHKITKRGQNVTFRCDPISEHNRLYWYRQTLGQGPEFLTYFQNEAQLEKSRLLSDRFSAERPKGSFSTLEIQRTEQGDSAMYLCASSFRGGTRDEQFFGPGTRLTVL.

Points on this clone: Other DNA sequences of this sample code for an identical CDR3. This chain joins TRBV5-8 and TRBJ1-2, with unresolved D. The germline V gene encodes CDR1 SGHTS and CDR2 YDEGEE. V was shortened by 0 bases and J by 4 bases, with 7 bases between the two germline ends. The CDR3 sequence is 13 residues long. The CDR3 nucleotides are TGTGCCAGCAGCTTGGGACAAAGCTATGGCTACACCTTC. Protein: CASSLGQSYGYTF.

This clone was detected only a few times. The rearrangement links TRBV5-1 to TRBJ2-2; D possibly corresponds to TRBD1 (6 bases). Trimming took off 3 bases at V and 6 bases at J, with 15 bases between the two ends. The length of the CDR3 is 15 residues. The germline V gene encodes CDR1 SGHRS and CDR2 YFSETQ. The CDR3 sequence is CASSSQTGPPGELFF. CDR3 coding DNA: TGCGCCAGCAGCTCCCAAACAGGGCCCCCCGGGGAGCTGTTTTTT.